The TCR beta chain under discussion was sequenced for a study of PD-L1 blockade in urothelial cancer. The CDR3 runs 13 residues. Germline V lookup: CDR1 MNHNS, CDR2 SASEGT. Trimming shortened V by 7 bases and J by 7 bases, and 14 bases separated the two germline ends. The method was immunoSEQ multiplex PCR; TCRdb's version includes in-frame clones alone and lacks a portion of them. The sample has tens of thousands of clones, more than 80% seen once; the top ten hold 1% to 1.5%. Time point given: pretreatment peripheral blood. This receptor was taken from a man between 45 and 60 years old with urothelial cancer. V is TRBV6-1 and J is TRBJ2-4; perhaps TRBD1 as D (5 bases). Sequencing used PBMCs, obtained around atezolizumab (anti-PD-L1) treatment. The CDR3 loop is CASIGQGRNIQYF. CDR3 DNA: TGTGCCAGCATAGGGCAGGGCCGCAACATTCAGTACTTC.